This T cell receptor (beta chain) was captured by sequencing in a study of cytomegalovirus exposure and HLA in healthy donors. General study findings and limits: For most TCR sequences rarity was the rule, although some public TCRs occurred in many donors.

Researchers ran the PCR with 60 Vbeta and 13 Jbeta primers. In the source study's methods: As a later analysis found, there were tens of millions of unique TCR beta chains, of which some 10 million were shared. Profiling relied on immunoSEQ multiplex PCR, and the TCRdb table lists in-frame clones only, not all of them. V, J and clone size were drawn from that table, and D and trimming were deduced from the DNA. This table has about 120,000 clones, 75% appearing once. Looked up from germline, CDR1 is SGHRS and CDR2 is YFSETQ. The CDR3 loop spans 15 amino acids. Germline trimming cut 5 bases from V and 0 bases from J; bases unmatched to any gene: 5. Comments on this clone: The target antigen is unknown.

Sample: PBMCs. The chain recombines TRBV5-1 with TRBJ2-1; 7 bases map to TRBD1. This receptor was obtained from a middle-aged woman in good health and CMV-seropositive. CDR3 DNA: TGCGCCAGCAGGGGCGACAGGGTCTCCTACAATGAGCAGTTCTTC. Encoded protein: CASRGDRVSYNEQFF.